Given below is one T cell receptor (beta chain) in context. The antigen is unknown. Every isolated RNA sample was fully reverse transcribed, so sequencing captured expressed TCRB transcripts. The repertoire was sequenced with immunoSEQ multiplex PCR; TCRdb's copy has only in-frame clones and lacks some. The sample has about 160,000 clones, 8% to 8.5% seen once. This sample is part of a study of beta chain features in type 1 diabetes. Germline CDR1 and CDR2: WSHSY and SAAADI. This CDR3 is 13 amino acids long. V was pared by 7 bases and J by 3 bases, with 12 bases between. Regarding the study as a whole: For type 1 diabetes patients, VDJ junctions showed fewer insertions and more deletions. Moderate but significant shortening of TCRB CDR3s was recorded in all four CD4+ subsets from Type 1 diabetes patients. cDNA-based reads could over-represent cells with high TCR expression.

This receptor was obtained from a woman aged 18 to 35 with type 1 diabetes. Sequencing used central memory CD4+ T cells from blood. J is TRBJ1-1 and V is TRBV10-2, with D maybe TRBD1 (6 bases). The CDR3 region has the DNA TGCGCCAGCAATCGGGGGGGCGACACTGAAGCTTTCTTT. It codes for CASNRGGDTEAFF.